The 26 T cell receptor beta chains below come from one sample, sequenced in a study of blood T cell repertoires in COVID-19. Libraries were prepared by immunoSEQ multiplex PCR; TCRdb keeps only in-frame clonotypes and omits some of them. The data contain 350,000 or so clones, around 87% of them singletons. The material sequenced was peripheral blood. These receptor sequences come from a woman aged 30 to 39 with COVID-19, enrolled during active disease.

The chain carries TRBV9 and TRBJ2-2; unclear D gene. The V end was cut by 3 bases, the J end by 1 base, with 10 bases between. Per germline, CDR1 SGDLS and CDR2 YYNGEE. This CDR3 has 15 residues. CDR3 sequence reads: CASSARAVNTGELFF. The CDR3 DNA sequence: TGTGCCAGCAGCGCCCGCGCTGTGAACACCGGGGAGCTGTTTTTT.

The chain employs TRBV7-8 and TRBJ2-1; D is possibly TRBD1 (6 bases). V lost 0 bases and J 7 bases, leaving 10 bases between the germline ends. The CDR3 sequence is 14 residues long. Germline loops: CDR1 SGHVS, CDR2 FQNEAQ. CDR3 sequence reads: CASSLATGSNEQFF. The CDR3 coding sequence is TGTGCCAGCAGCTTAGCAACAGGGAGTAATGAGCAGTTCTTC.

The rearrangement joins TRBV9 to TRBJ2-5; 8 nucleotides line up with TRBD2. V shed 0 bases and J 6 bases; nucleotides not matched to a gene: 10. This CDR3 region has 16 residues. Germline assignment: CDR1 SGDLS and CDR2 YYNGEE. CDR3 region: CASSVGVSGTIKTQYF. The CDR3, as DNA: TGTGCCAGCAGCGTAGGGGTTAGCGGGACTATAAAGACCCAGTACTTC.

V usage is TRBV27 and J usage is TRBJ2-7, with 15 bases identical to TRBD2. J lost 7 bases, V lost 4 bases, and 5 bases had no gene match. Germline V gives CDR1 MNHEY, CDR2 SMNVEV (reference sequence). CDR3 size: 15 residues. CDR3 DNA sequence: TGTGCCAGCAGTTACGGGACTAGCGGGAGGTTGGAGCAGTACTTC. It codes for CASSYGTSGRLEQYF.

The rearrangement joins TRBV11-2 to TRBJ2-1; 15 bases agree with TRBD2. This CDR3 contains 15 residues. After removal of 5 bases from V and 9 bases from J, the junction contained 5 bases not matched to a gene. Germline loops: CDR1 SGHAT, CDR2 FQNNGV. The CDR3 spells CASSPWTSGRGEQFF. DNA of the CDR3: TGTGCCAGCAGCCCTTGGACTAGCGGGAGGGGTGAGCAGTTCTTC.

This clone was found once. This CDR3 reads CASRGEQGGGLEKLFF. The DNA of the CDR3 is TGTGCCAGCAGGGGGGAACAGGGTGGAGGTTTGGAAAAACTGTTTTTT. The chain is built from TRBV6-6 and TRBJ1-4, with D perhaps matching TRBD1 (6 bases). V lost 6 bases to trimming and J lost 8 bases, with 22 bases between them. The germline V gene has CDR1 MNHNY and CDR2 SVGAGI (reference sequence). The CDR3 spans 16 residues.

This rearrangement joins TRBV15 to TRBJ2-3; TRBD2 aligns across 10 bases. CDR3 length: 17 amino acids. Per the germline V gene, CDR1 is LNHNV and CDR2 is YYDKDF (reference sequence). The junction had 10 bases not matched to a gene; V was cut back by 5 bases and J by 2 bases. The CDR3 is CATSPGTSGTITDTQYF. For the CDR3, the DNA is TGTGCCACCAGCCCCGGAACTAGCGGGACTATCACAGATACGCAGTATTTT. The variable domain in full, with the rest retrieved from reference TRBV15 and TRBJ2-3, is DAMVIQNPRYQVTQFGKPVTLSCSQTLNHNVMYWYQQKSSQAPKLLFHYYDKDFNNEADTPDNFQSRRPNTSFCFLDIRSPGLGDTAMYLCATSPGTSGTITDTQYFGPGTRLTVL.

The chain couples TRBV19 to TRBJ2-3; D is ambiguous. The CDR3 totals 12 residues. Germline V gene data show CDR1 as LNHDA and CDR2 as SQIVND (reference sequence). Between the trimmed V and J ends, which lost 6 bases and 2 bases, there was a span of 6 bases. The CDR3 protein is CASSGYTDTQYF. In nucleotides, the CDR3 is TGTGCCAGTAGCGGTTACACAGATACGCAGTATTTT.

The J gene is TRBJ2-5, the V gene TRBV5-1, with 10 bases lining up with TRBD1. The length of the CDR3 is 15 residues. Germline CDR1 and CDR2: SGHRS and YFSETQ. The V gene end was trimmed by 4 bases and the J gene end by 4 bases; junction bases not matched to a gene: 7. CDR3 nucleotides: TGCGCCAGCAGCGGTGGACAGGGGGAAGTAGAGACCCAGTACTTC. It codes for CASSGGQGEVETQYF. The full variable domain, in which reference TRBV5-1 and TRBJ2-5 provide the parts outside the CDR3, is KAGVTQTPRYLIKTRGQQVTLSCSPISGHRSVSWYQQTPGQGLQFLFEYFSETQRNKGNFPGRFSGRQFSNSRSEMNVSTLELGDSALYLCASSGGQGEVETQYFGPGTRLLVL.

The rearrangement uses TRBV15 and TRBJ2-7; TRBD2 aligns across 9 bases. The CDR3 length is 14 residues. In germline, CDR1 is LNHNV, CDR2 YYDKDF (reference sequence). The V gene end was trimmed by 8 bases and the J gene end by 6 bases; junction bases not matched to a gene: 11. CDR3 DNA sequence: TGTGCCACCGCACAGCCGGGACTAGCTCGCGAGCAGTACTTC. Protein: CATAQPGLAREQYF.

The rearrangement links TRBV5-1 to TRBJ2-6, with a weak D call TRBD2 (5 bases). Germline lookup yields CDR1 SGHRS and CDR2 YFSETQ. The V gene lost 5 bases and the J gene lost 2 bases, with 11 bases spanning the gap. The CDR3 loop spans 15 amino acids. The CDR3 coding sequence is TGCGCCAGCAGGACCAGCGGTACTGGGGCCAACGTCCTGACTTTC. Translated, it gives CASRTSGTGANVLTF.

This chain uses TRBV5-1 with TRBJ2-7, with 8 bases fitting TRBD1. The junction had 7 bases not matched to a gene; V was cut back by 2 bases and J by 6 bases. The CDR3 covers 14 residues. The V gene's germline CDR1 is SGHRS and CDR2 YFSETQ. The CDR3 loop reads CASSLLTGVGEQYF. Here the CDR3 DNA reads TGCGCCAGCAGCTTACTGACAGGGGTCGGCGAGCAGTACTTC.

The chain recombines TRBV30 with TRBJ1-2; TRBD1 might be the D (6 bases). The V end lost 5 bases, the J end lost 2 bases, and 12 bases lay between the germline ends. CDR1 is GTSNPN, CDR2 SVGIG, per germline (reference sequence). This CDR3 contains 13 residues. The CDR3 loop is CAWARQANYGYTF. CDR3 bases: TGTGCCTGGGCCAGACAGGCAAACTATGGCTACACCTTC.

This clone has just one count. The chain combines TRBV29-1 with TRBJ1-4, with 9 bases matching TRBD1. This CDR3 is 15 amino acids long. J gave up 4 bases and V 7 bases, and 10 bases lay outside the gene matches. CDR1 and CDR2 (germline): SQVTM, ANQGSEA. The CDR3 loop reads CSAALQGQGNEKLFF. The DNA of the CDR3 is TGCAGCGCCGCACTACAGGGACAGGGTAATGAAAAACTGTTTTTT.

The chain carries TRBV2 and TRBJ2-2; D may be TRBD2 (5 bases). CDR3 size: 13 residues. Trimming removed 3 bases from V and 7 bases from J, with 9 bases in between. Germline V CDR1 and CDR2: SNHLY, FYNNEI. CDR3 sequence (DNA): TGTGCCAGCAGTGAGGAAGGAGGCGGGGAGCTGTTTTTT. Protein sequence: CASSEEGGGELFF.

This chain connects TRBV7-2 to TRBJ1-1; D is uncertain. The CDR3 has 12 residues. Germline V gene data show CDR1 as SGHTA and CDR2 as FQGNSA. Trimming left V 1 base short and J 10 bases short, with 10 bases between. DNA for the CDR3: TGTGCCAGCAGCTTAGAATTGGGCAGAGCTTTCTTT. It is translated as CASSLELGRAFF.

The chain joins TRBV2 to TRBJ2-6; TRBD1 is a possible D gene (5 bases). V was pared by 7 bases and J by 0 bases, with 10 bases between. This CDR3 spans 15 amino acids. Germline CDR1 is SNHLY and CDR2 is FYNNEI. The CDR3 sequence is CASKQDLSGANVLTF. Here the CDR3 DNA reads TGTGCCAGCAAACAGGACCTCTCTGGGGCCAACGTCCTGACTTTC. The full variable domain, in which reference TRBV2 and TRBJ2-6 provide the parts outside the CDR3, is EPEVTQTPSHQVTQMGQEVILRCVPISNHLYFYWYRQILGQKVEFLVSFYNNEISEKSEIFDDQFSVERPDGSNFTLKIRSTKLEDSAMYFCASKQDLSGANVLTFGAGSRLTVL.

The chain has TRBV19 and TRBJ2-2; TRBD1 is a possible D gene (7 bases). This CDR3 has 14 residues. Trimming removed 10 bases from V and 3 bases from J, with 15 bases in between. Germline CDR1 LNHDA, CDR2 SQIVND (reference sequence). CDR3 protein: CAISRGAHTGELFF. CDR3 bases: TGTGCCATAAGCAGGGGGGCACACACCGGGGAGCTGTTTTTT.

The CDR3 nucleotides read TGTGCCAGCAGCTTAGGAGCGGGAGATGAGCAGTTCTTC. Its translation: CASSLGAGDEQFF. The chain carries TRBV7-2 and TRBJ2-1; 8 nucleotides agree with TRBD2. The germline V gene encodes CDR1 SGHTA and CDR2 FQGNSA. The CDR3 is made up of 13 amino acids. V was clipped by 1 base and J by 8 bases; unmatched bases: 1.

V usage is TRBV4-3 and J usage is TRBJ2-7; the match to TRBD1 covers 7 bases. The junction had 3 bases not matched to a gene; V was cut back by 6 bases and J by 7 bases. The germline V gene has CDR1 LGHNA and CDR2 YSLEER. The CDR3 sequence is 11 residues long. The CDR3 protein is CASSLQGEQYF. The CDR3, as DNA: TGCGCCAGCAGTTTACAGGGGGAGCAGTACTTC.

This clone occurred a few times. The chain joins TRBV5-1 to TRBJ1-1; 7 bases match TRBD1. The V gene's germline CDR1 is SGHRS and CDR2 YFSETQ. V was pared by 0 bases and J by 4 bases, with 3 bases of the junction left unmatched. The CDR3 extends over 14 amino acids. This chain's CDR3 is CASSLVTGTTEAFF. CDR3 in DNA: TGCGCCAGCAGCTTGGTGACAGGGACCACTGAAGCTTTCTTT.

This clone is a singleton in its sample. The rearrangement uses TRBV28 and TRBJ2-5; 7 bases line up with TRBD2. The CDR3 is 14 residues long. The V and J ends lost 3 bases and 7 bases, in that order; junction bases with no gene match: 8. Germline V gene sequence: CDR1 MDHEN, CDR2 SYDVKM. CDR3 in amino acids: CASSLGGRGGTQYF. CDR3 nucleotide sequence: TGTGCCAGCAGTTTGGGCGGGAGAGGTGGGACCCAGTACTTC.

The rearrangement links TRBV10-1 to TRBJ1-5, with D maybe TRBD1 (6 bases). The CDR3 is 17 amino acids. Germline assignment: CDR1 WNHNN and CDR2 SYGVQD (reference sequence). Deletions cut 6 bases from V and 0 bases from J, with 18 bases between. The CDR3 DNA reads TGCGCCAGCAGGGAGGACAGTCGACCGTATAGCAATCAGCCCCAGCATTTT. It specifies CASREDSRPYSNQPQHF.

In the case of this clone: At one of its ends the junction is not consistent with the germline gene, which may arise from a read error. CDR3 amino acids: CASSLAGVNGQFF. CDR3 nucleotides: TGTGCCAGCTCCTTAGCGGGAGTGAATGGGCAGTTCTTC. J is TRBJ2-1 and V is TRBV3-1 (or the pseudogene TRBV3-2); 9 positions agree with TRBD2. Germline CDR1 and CDR2: LGHDT and YNNKEL (reference sequence). The CDR3 contains 13 residues.

This chain uses TRBV29-1 with TRBJ2-2, with D uncertain. The CDR3 totals 13 residues. Germline-derived CDR1 and CDR2 are SQVTM and ANQGSEA. The ends were cut back, 2 bases at V and 3 bases at J, with 7 bases in the middle. The CDR3 DNA is TGCAGCGTTGAATTCTCAGACACCGGGGAGCTGTTTTTT. Protein: CSVEFSDTGELFF.

The DNA for the CDR3 is TGTGCCAGCAGTGAAGAGGAGGGGCGCACTAACTATGGCTACACCTTC. Translation: CASSEEEGRTNYGYTF. The V call is TRBV6-1, the J call TRBJ1-2, with TRBD1 as a possible D gene (5 bases). Trimming pared 1 base from V and 0 bases from J, leaving 12 bases between. CDR3 length equals 16 residues. Germline V gene data show CDR1 as MNHNS and CDR2 as SASEGT.